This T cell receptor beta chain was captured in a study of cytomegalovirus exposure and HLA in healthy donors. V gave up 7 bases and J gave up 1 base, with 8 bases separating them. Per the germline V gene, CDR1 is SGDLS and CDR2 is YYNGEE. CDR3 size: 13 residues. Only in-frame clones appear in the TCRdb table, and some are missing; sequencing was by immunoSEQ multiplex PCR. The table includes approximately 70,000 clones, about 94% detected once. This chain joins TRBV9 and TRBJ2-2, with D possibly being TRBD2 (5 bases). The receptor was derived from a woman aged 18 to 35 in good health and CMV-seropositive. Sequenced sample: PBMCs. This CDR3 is CASSRGNTGELFF. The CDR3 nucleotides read TGTGCCAGCTCCCGGGGGAACACCGGGGAGCTGTTTTTT.